This passage covers 4 T cell receptor beta chains from one sample sequenced in a study of blood T cell repertoires in COVID-19. The data were produced by immunoSEQ multiplex PCR, yet TCRdb's version contains in-frame clones alone and is incomplete. The sample carries some 170,000 clones, over 70% recorded once. The sample comprised peripheral blood. The receptor set was obtained from a woman between 40 and 50 years old with COVID-19, enrolled during active disease.

The V and J genes are TRBV18 and TRBJ1-4; D call uncertain. Germline CDR1 KGHSH, CDR2 LQKENI. The CDR3 contains 13 residues. The V end was cut by 3 bases, the J end by 5 bases, with 7 bases between. The CDR3 region has the DNA TGTGCCAGCTCACCGATTCTAAATGAAAAACTGTTTTTT. Protein: CASSPILNEKLFF.

The genes are TRBV10-1 and TRBJ1-1; 8 nucleotides match TRBD1. In germline, CDR1 is WNHNN, CDR2 SYGVQD (reference sequence). This CDR3 has 14 amino acids. The V and J ends lost 7 bases and 0 bases, in that order; junction bases with no gene match: 4. The CDR3 is CASTRQGMNTEAFF. The DNA for the CDR3 is TGCGCCAGCACTAGACAGGGGATGAACACTGAAGCTTTCTTT.

This clone was seen a single time. This chain connects TRBV6-6 to TRBJ2-2; 11 bases agree with TRBD2. Germline CDR1 and CDR2: MNHNY and SVGAGI (reference sequence). Unmatched junction bases numbered 15, after V lost 5 bases and J lost 7 bases. CDR3 length: 18 amino acids. The CDR3 sequence: CASSLGLLSGRAIGELFF. The CDR3 DNA is TGTGCCAGCAGTCTCGGATTACTTAGCGGGAGGGCCATCGGGGAGCTGTTTTTT.

The chain combines TRBV24-1 with TRBJ1-2, with 11 positions matching TRBD1. Germline V gives CDR1 KGHDR, CDR2 SFDVKD. With V trimmed by 4 bases and J by 7 bases, 1 base remained unmatched. The CDR3 is made up of 13 amino acids. In nucleotides, the CDR3 is TGTGCCACCAGTGAGGGACAGGGGGGTGGCTACACCTTC. Amino acid sequence: CATSEGQGGGYTF.